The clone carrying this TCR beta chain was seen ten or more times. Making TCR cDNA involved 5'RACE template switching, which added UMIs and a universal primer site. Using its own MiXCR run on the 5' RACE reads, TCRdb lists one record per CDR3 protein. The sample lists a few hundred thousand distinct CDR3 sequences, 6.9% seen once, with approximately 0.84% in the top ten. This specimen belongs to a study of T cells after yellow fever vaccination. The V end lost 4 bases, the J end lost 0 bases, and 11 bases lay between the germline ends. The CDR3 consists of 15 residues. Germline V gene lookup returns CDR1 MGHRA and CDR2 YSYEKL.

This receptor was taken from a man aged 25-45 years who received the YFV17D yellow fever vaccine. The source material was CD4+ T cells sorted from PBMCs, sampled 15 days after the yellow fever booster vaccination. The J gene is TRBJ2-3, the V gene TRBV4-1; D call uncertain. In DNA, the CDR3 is TGCGCCAGCAGCCCGCAAGCGACTAGCACAGATACGCAGTATTTT. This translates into CASSPQATSTDTQYF.